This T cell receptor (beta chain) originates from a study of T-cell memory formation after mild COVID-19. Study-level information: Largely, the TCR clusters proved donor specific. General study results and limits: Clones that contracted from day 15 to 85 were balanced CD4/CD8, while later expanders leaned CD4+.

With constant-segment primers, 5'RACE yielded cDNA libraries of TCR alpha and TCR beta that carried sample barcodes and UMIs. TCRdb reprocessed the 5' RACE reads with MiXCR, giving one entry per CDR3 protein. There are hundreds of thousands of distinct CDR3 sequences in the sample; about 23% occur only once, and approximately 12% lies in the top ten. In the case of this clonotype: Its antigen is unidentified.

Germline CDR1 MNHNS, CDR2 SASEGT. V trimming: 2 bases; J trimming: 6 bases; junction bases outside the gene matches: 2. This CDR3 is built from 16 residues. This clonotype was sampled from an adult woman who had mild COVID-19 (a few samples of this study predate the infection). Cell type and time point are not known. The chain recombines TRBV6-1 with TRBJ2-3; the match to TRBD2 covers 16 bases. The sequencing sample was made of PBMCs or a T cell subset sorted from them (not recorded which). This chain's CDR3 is CASSEWGLAGGDTQYF. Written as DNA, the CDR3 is TGTGCCAGCAGTGAATGGGGACTAGCGGGGGGGGATACGCAGTATTTT.